The source of this T cell receptor beta chain is a study of T-cell memory formation after mild COVID-19. General study results and limits: In pre-infection memory, a portion of responding clones appeared, which suggested that cross-reactive memory joined.

The length of the CDR3 is 13 residues. V was cut by 0 bases and J by 10 bases, with 13 bases left in between. Germline V lookup: CDR1 DFQATT, CDR2 SNEGSKA (reference sequence). TCRdb re-called the 5' RACE reads through MiXCR, storing one row per CDR3 protein. This repertoire shows roughly 580,000 distinct CDR3 sequences, roughly 17% found once; its top ten account for around 13%. In its sample, this clonotype was seen many times. The antigen is unknown. Sequenced material: PBMCs or a T cell subset sorted from them (not recorded which). The source of this sequence is an adult woman who had mild COVID-19 (a few samples of this study predate the infection). Cell type and time point are not known. The chain combines TRBV20-1 with TRBJ2-1; D might be TRBD2 (6 bases). CDR3 DNA: TGCAGTGCTAGAGATCCTAGCGTACGGGAGCAGTTCTTC. Protein: CSARDPSVREQFF.